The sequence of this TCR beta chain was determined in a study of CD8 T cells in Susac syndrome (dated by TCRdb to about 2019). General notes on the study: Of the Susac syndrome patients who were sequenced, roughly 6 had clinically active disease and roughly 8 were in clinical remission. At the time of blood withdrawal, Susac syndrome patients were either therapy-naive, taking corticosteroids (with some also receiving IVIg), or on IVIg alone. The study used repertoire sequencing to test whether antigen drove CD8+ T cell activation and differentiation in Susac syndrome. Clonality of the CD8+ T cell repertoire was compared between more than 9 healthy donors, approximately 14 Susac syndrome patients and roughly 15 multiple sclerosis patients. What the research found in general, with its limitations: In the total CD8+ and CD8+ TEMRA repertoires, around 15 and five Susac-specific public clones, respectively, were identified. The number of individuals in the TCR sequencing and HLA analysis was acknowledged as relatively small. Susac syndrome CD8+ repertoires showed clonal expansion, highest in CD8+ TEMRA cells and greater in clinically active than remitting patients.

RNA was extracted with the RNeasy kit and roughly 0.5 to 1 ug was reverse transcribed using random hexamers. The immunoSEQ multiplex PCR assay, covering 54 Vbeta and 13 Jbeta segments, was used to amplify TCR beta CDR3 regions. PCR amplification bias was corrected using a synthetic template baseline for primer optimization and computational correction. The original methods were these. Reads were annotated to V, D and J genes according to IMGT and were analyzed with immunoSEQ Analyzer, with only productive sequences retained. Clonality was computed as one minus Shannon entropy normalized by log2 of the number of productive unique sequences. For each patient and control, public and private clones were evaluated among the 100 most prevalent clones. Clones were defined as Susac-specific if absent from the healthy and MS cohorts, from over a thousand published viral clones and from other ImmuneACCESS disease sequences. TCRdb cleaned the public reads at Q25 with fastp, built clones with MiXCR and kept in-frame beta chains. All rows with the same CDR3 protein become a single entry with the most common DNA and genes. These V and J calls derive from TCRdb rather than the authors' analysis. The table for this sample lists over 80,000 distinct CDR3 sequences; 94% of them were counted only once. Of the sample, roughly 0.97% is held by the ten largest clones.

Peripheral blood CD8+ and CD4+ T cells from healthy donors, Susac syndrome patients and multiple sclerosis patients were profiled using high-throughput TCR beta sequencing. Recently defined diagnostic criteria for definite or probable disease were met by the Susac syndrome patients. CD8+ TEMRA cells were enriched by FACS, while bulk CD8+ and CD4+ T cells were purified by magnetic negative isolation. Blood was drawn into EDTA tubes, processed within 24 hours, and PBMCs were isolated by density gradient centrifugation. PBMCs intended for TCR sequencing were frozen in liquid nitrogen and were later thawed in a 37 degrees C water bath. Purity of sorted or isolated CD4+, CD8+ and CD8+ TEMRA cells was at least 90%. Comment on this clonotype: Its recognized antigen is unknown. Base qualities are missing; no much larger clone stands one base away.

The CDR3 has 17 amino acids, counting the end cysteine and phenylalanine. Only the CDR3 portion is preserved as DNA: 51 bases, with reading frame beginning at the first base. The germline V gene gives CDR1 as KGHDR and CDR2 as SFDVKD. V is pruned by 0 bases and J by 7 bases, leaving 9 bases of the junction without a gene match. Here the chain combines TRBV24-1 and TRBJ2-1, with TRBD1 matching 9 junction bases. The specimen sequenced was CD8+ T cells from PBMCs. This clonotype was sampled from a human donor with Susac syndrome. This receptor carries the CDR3 CATSDLTAGQGLNEQFF. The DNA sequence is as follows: TGTGCCACCAGTGATTTGACTGCGGGACAGGGTTTGAATGAGCAGTTCTTC.